This record looks at one T cell receptor (beta chain) sequence and its context. The sample originates from a study of control samples from healthy donors and cancer patients. Some clones are missing from TCRdb's copy, which holds only in-frame ones; the method was immunoSEQ multiplex PCR. This table holds roughly 98,000 clones, approximately 93% found once. Sequences were obtained from blood. The TCR comes from a man younger than 35 in good health.

The CDR3, as DNA: TGTGCCAGCAGTGAAGCGACGGGTGGGGATTCACCCCTCCACTTT. As protein: CASSEATGGDSPLHF. The gene calls are TRBV2 and TRBJ1-6; D is unresolved. Trimming cost V 0 bases and J 8 bases, with 11 bases left between them. The CDR3 spans 15 residues. In germline, CDR1 is SNHLY, CDR2 FYNNEI.